This T cell receptor beta chain was obtained from a study of CD8 T cells in ankylosing spondylitis. This clonotype came up many times. As yet, its antigen is unknown. Study-wide points: A subset of motif variants has previously been described in the synovial fluid and blood of reactive arthritis.

Quantitative molecular-barcoded 5'-RACE generated the TCR beta libraries. TCRdb reprocessed the 5' RACE reads via MiXCR and lists one record per CDR3 protein. The sample shows 30,000 to 45,000 distinct CDR3 sequences, over 5.5% of them seen only once. The sequenced sample was blood, either unsorted or a sorted T cell fraction (not recorded which). The origin of this receptor is a male donor with ankylosing spondylitis or in good health (not recorded which).

The CDR3 loop is CASTSRGAGSTDTQYF. CDR3 nucleotides: TGTGCCAGCACCTCAAGGGGTGCGGGATCCACAGATACGCAGTATTTT. The chain has TRBV12-3 or TRBV12-4 and TRBJ2-3, with a possible D match to TRBD2 (6 bases). Trimming left V 7 bases short and J 2 bases short, with 19 bases between. The length of the CDR3 is 16 residues.